This T cell receptor (beta chain) was recorded in a study of T cell responses to AZD1222 COVID-19 vaccine. Some clones are missing from TCRdb's copy, which holds only in-frame ones; the method was immunoSEQ multiplex PCR. Of about 160,000 clones in the sample, over 80% were seen once. V was cut by 6 bases and J by 5 bases, with 7 bases left in between. CDR1 is MNHEY and CDR2 is SVGEGT in the germline V gene. The CDR3 runs to 11 residues. The input for sequencing was peripheral blood, taken on day 0 of AZD1222 vaccination. The receptor comes from an adult in good health. The chain uses TRBV6-2 or TRBV6-3 and TRBJ2-5; D remains ambiguous. The CDR3 spells CASSNGETQYF. Written as DNA, the CDR3 is TGTGCCAGCAGCAACGGGGAGACCCAGTACTTC.